The next 3 T cell receptor beta chains were all read from a single sample in a study of CD8 T cells in Susac syndrome. A quantity of about 0.5 to 1 ug RNA underwent reverse transcription using random hexamers. MiXCR, applied by TCRdb to the immunoSEQ multiplex PCR reads, yields one record per CDR3 protein. Counted here are about 81,000 distinct CDR3 sequences, 94% occurring once; the ten biggest clones make up roughly 0.88%. The sequencing input was CD8+ T cells from PBMCs. The receptors were sampled from a human donor with Susac syndrome.

The chain couples TRBV2 to TRBJ1-4, with D hard to call. CDR1 and CDR2 from the germline V gene are SNHLY and FYNNEI. This CDR3 is built from 11 residues. Trimming pared 4 bases from V and 5 bases from J, leaving 2 bases between. CDR3 in amino acids: CASSANEKLFF. CDR3 sequence (DNA): TGTGCCAGCAGTGCCAATGAAAAACTGTTTTTT.

The chain joins TRBV29-1 to TRBJ2-5; D ambiguous. Germline V gene data show CDR1 as SQVTM and CDR2 as ANQGSEA. The CDR3 length is 12 residues. Trimming took off 0 bases at V and 5 bases at J, with 7 bases between the two ends. The CDR3 region has the DNA TGCAGCGTTGAAGATGAAGGGGAGACCCAGTACTTC. Translated: CSVEDEGETQYF.

The chain links TRBV30 to TRBJ1-4; no reliable D call. The CDR3 is made up of 10 amino acids. Trimming shortened V by 4 bases and J by 8 bases, and 5 bases separated the two germline ends. Germline CDR1 reads GTSNPN; CDR2 reads SVGIG (reference sequence). CDR3 coding DNA: TGTGCCTGGAAGGGCGAAAAACTGTTTTTT. This codes for CAWKGEKLFF.